These 18 T cell receptor beta chains were all obtained from the same sample, sequenced in a study of T cell responses to AZD1222 COVID-19 vaccine. The data were produced by immunoSEQ multiplex PCR, yet TCRdb's version contains in-frame clones alone and is incomplete. The sample lists tens of thousands of clones, roughly 87% occurring once. The sequencing here drew on peripheral blood, taken 28 days after the second AZD1222 dose. The receptor source for this set is an adult who received the AZD1222 COVID-19 vaccine.

The rearrangement joins TRBV5-6 to TRBJ1-1; 9 bases are a match to TRBD1. The CDR3 runs to 14 residues. CDR1 SGHDT and CDR2 YYEEEE come from the germline V gene. The trim removed 0 bases at V and 7 bases at J, leaving 4 bases unmatched. Written as DNA, the CDR3 is TGTGCCAGCAGCTTGGACAGGGGGCCCGTTGAAGCTTTCTTT. This translates into CASSLDRGPVEAFF.

This clone turned up a few times. Germline is not matched at one junction end, which may reflect a read error. The gene calls are TRBV28 and TRBJ2-1; 10 bases fit TRBD1. CDR3 size: 13 residues. Germline V gene data show CDR1 as MDHEN and CDR2 as SYDVKM. Here the CDR3 DNA reads TGTGCCAGCAGCTCTCCGGGACAGGGGCGGTGGGTCTTC. This translates into CASSSPGQGRWVF.

This rearrangement joins TRBV5-4 to TRBJ2-5, with TRBD2 matching over 10 bases. J was trimmed by 4 bases and V by 5 bases; bases with no gene match: 8. The CDR3 runs to 15 residues. Germline CDR1 SGHNT, CDR2 YYREEE (reference sequence). CDR3 bases: TGTGCCAGCAGAGATAGCGGGAGGACGGGAGAGACCCAGTACTTC. This translates into CASRDSGRTGETQYF.

The rearrangement uses TRBV7-2 and TRBJ2-4; D is tentatively TRBD1 or TRBD2 (5 bases each). Trimming took 5 bases from V and 0 from J, leaving 11 bases between them. CDR1 is SGHTA, CDR2 FQGNSA, per germline. This CDR3 has 15 residues. CDR3 region: CASSGGGPAKNIQYF. CDR3 in DNA: TGTGCCAGCAGCGGGGGTGGGCCAGCCAAAAACATTCAGTACTTC.

This chain joins TRBV6-1 and TRBJ2-7, with D possibly called TRBD1 or TRBD2 (7 bases each). V gave up 1 base and J gave up 7 bases, with 14 bases separating them. The CDR3 is 14 amino acids. From germline, CDR1 is MNHNS and CDR2 SASEGT. The CDR3 sequence is CASSEGGGGKEQYF. The CDR3 region has the DNA TGTGCCAGCAGTGAAGGGGGAGGGGGCAAGGAGCAGTACTTC.

The V and J genes are TRBV27 and TRBJ2-3; D ambiguous. The length of the CDR3 is 11 residues. Trimming took 4 bases from V and 5 from J, leaving 4 bases between them. CDR1 MNHEY and CDR2 SMNVEV come from the germline V gene (reference sequence). CDR3 residues: CASSWGDTQYF. The CDR3 DNA is TGTGCCAGCAGTTGGGGAGATACGCAGTATTTT.

This chain links TRBV14 with TRBJ1-1, with D perhaps matching TRBD1 (6 bases). V was cut by 0 bases and J by 4 bases, with 12 bases left in between. The CDR3 has 15 residues. Germline CDR1 is SGHDN and CDR2 is FVKESK. The CDR3 reads CASSQDVGGSTEAFF. DNA for the CDR3: TGTGCCAGCAGCCAAGATGTCGGGGGCTCCACTGAAGCTTTCTTT.

The chain couples TRBV4-2 to TRBJ2-5, with TRBD2 matching 7 bases. Germline assignment: CDR1 LGHNA and CDR2 YNFKEQ. V trimming: 1 base; J trimming: 5 bases; junction bases outside the gene matches: 19. The CDR3 has 19 residues. In DNA, the CDR3 is TGTGCCAGCAGCCAAGGTTCCGGGTGGGCTAGCGGAAAACGGGAGACCCAGTACTTC. It translates to CASSQGSGWASGKRETQYF.

This clone has a single count. The V gene is TRBV7-2, the J gene TRBJ1-1; 7 bases align to TRBD1. Germline CDR1 reads SGHTA; CDR2 reads FQGNSA. Unmatched junction bases numbered 8, after V lost 4 bases and J lost 3 bases. The CDR3 consists of 15 residues. Here the CDR3 reads CASSSTGDLYTEAFF. The DNA for the CDR3 is TGTGCCAGCAGCTCCACAGGGGACCTCTACACTGAAGCTTTCTTT.

The chain couples TRBV11-2 to TRBJ2-1; 8 bases map to TRBD2. CDR1 and CDR2 from the germline V gene are SGHAT and FQNNGV. This CDR3 comprises 14 residues. Trimming took 6 bases from V and 4 from J; bases not matched to a gene: 5. CDR3 sequence: CASRGLAGYNEQFF. CDR3 DNA: TGTGCCAGCAGAGGGCTAGCGGGTTACAATGAGCAGTTCTTC.

The genes are TRBV27 and TRBJ1-2; the D is unclear. V gave up 5 bases and J gave up 4 bases, with 20 bases separating them. The CDR3 has 16 residues. CDR1 MNHEY and CDR2 SMNVEV come from the germline V gene (reference sequence). The CDR3 spells CASSTTISDGVYGYTF. The CDR3 DNA is TGTGCCAGCAGTACGACTATTTCGGACGGGGTCTATGGCTACACCTTC.

This chain links TRBV4-2 with TRBJ2-2, with unresolved D. This CDR3 region has 15 residues. Deletions cut 7 bases from V and 0 bases from J, with 12 bases between. Germline CDR1 reads LGHNA; CDR2 reads YNFKEQ. The CDR3 DNA is TGTGCCAGCACCGTGACCCATGCGAACACCGGGGAGCTGTTTTTT. It is translated as CASTVTHANTGELFF.

The V call is TRBV28, the J call TRBJ2-3, with 12 bases lining up with TRBD2. Germline-derived CDR1 and CDR2 are MDHEN and SYDVKM. J gave up 0 bases and V 5 bases, and 12 bases lay outside the gene matches. This CDR3 has 19 amino acids. CDR3 sequence (DNA): TGTGCCAGCAGTCCGTTGGCTAGCGGGAGGGGAACTAGCACAGATACGCAGTATTTT. As protein: CASSPLASGRGTSTDTQYF. Using reference TRBV28 and TRBJ2-3 for the parts outside the CDR3, the full variable domain is DVKVTQSSRYLVKRTGEKVFLECVQDMDHENMFWYRQDPGLGLRLIYFSYDVKMKEKGDIPEGYSVSREKKERFSLILESASTNQTSMYLCASSPLASGRGTSTDTQYFGPGTRLTVL.

The chain carries TRBV10-3 and TRBJ2-1; 9 nucleotides line up with TRBD1. V dropped 6 bases and J dropped 7; count of bases not matched to a gene: 10. The CDR3 loop spans 15 amino acids. The V gene's germline CDR1 is ENHRY and CDR2 SYGVKD. In DNA form, the CDR3 reads TGTGCCATCAGGTCGGACAGGGGACAACATAATGAGCAGTTCTTC. As protein: CAIRSDRGQHNEQFF.

V usage is TRBV2 and J usage is TRBJ1-6; perhaps TRBD1 as D (5 bases). V dropped 0 bases and J dropped 10 bases, with 13 bases sitting between them. This CDR3 has 15 amino acids. The germline V gene has CDR1 SNHLY and CDR2 FYNNEI. In nucleotides, the CDR3 is TGTGCCAGCAGTGAAGCGGGGCAGGGAAGGTCACCCCTCCACTTT. This codes for CASSEAGQGRSPLHF. The whole variable domain, remainder taken from reference TRBV2 and TRBJ1-6, is EPEVTQTPSHQVTQMGQEVILRCVPISNHLYFYWYRQILGQKVEFLVSFYNNEISEKSEIFDDQFSVERPDGSNFTLKIRSTKLEDSAMYFCASSEAGQGRSPLHFGNGTRLTVT.

In this sample, this clone turned up a few times. The chain joins TRBV30 to TRBJ2-3; D is undetermined. Trimming removed 0 bases at V and 2 bases at J, with 12 bases between. There are 15 residues in the CDR3. CDR1 is GTSNPN and CDR2 is SVGIG in the germline V gene (reference sequence). The DNA for the CDR3 is TGTGCCTGGAGTGTGAACCAGCAAGTCACAGATACGCAGTATTTT. Encoded protein: CAWSVNQQVTDTQYF.

CDR3 DNA sequence: TGTGCCAGCAGTGACTCAGGGGGCGTTAGTTCGGACAATGAGCAGTTCTTC. It specifies CASSDSGGVSSDNEQFF. The genes are TRBV6-4 and TRBJ2-1, with 7 bases identical to TRBD1. The germline V gene encodes CDR1 MRHNA and CDR2 SNTAGT. The CDR3 contains 17 residues. J gave up 5 bases and V 0 bases, and 10 bases lay outside the gene matches.

V is TRBV28 and J is TRBJ1-2, with a possible D match to TRBD1 (5 bases). V was clipped by 3 bases and J by 3 bases, with 8 bases between them. The length of the CDR3 is 13 residues. From germline, CDR1 is MDHEN and CDR2 SYDVKM. CDR3 region: CASSFRTHYGYTF. CDR3 bases: TGTGCCAGCAGTTTTAGGACACACTATGGCTACACCTTC.